What follows describes a single TCR beta chain. Its matching antigen is unknown. These data come from a study of cytomegalovirus exposure and HLA in healthy donors. Study-level background: Within the Caucasian-associated ancestry cluster were around 81% of the roughly 400 genotyped donors.

The PCR contained 60 Vbeta and 13 Jbeta primers. Sequencing was performed with immunoSEQ multiplex PCR; in TCRdb, only in-frame clones are kept and a portion is missing. Found here are 85,000 to 100,000 clones, 60% to 80% of them singletons; the top ten hold about 3.5%. The germline gives CDR1 MNHNS, CDR2 SASEGT. The CDR3 is made up of 16 amino acids. J gave up 5 bases and V 4 bases, and 9 bases lay outside the gene matches. General observations from the study: High sensitivity and specificity were reportedly achieved when the classifier diagnosed cytomegalovirus status.

Sequencing was done on a sample of PBMCs. The chain joins TRBV6-1 to TRBJ1-1; 11 bases agree with TRBD1. This clonotype was sampled from a man aged 40-49 years in good health and CMV-seronegative. As DNA, the CDR3 is TGTGCCAGCAGTGGTAAGAGGACAGGGGGCATAACTGAAGCTTTCTTT. It translates to CASSGKRTGGITEAFF.